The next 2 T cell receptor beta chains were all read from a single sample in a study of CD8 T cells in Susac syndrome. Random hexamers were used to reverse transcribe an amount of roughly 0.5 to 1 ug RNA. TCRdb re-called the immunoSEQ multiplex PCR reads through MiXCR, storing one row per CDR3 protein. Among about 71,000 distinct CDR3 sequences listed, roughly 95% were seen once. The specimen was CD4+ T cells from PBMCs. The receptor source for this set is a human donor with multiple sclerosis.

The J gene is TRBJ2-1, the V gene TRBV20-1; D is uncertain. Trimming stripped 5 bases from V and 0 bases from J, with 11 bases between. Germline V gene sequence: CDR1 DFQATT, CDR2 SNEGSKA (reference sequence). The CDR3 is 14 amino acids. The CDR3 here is CSAGPLTSYNEQFF. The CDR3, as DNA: TGCAGTGCTGGGCCCCTAACCTCCTACAATGAGCAGTTCTTC.

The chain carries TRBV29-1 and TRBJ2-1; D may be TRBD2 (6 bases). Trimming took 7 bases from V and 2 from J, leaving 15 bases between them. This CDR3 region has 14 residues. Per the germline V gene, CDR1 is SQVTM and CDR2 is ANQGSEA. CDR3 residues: CSGGEGLAYNEQFF. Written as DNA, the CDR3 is TGCAGCGGTGGCGAGGGACTCGCCTACAATGAGCAGTTCTTC.